This TCR beta chain originates from a study of shared clonotypes between healthy human individuals (dated by TCRdb to 2020 to 2022). The study in broad terms: Two women and three men aged 18 to 49 years were included in the cohort. To estimate repertoire size and how much clonotype sharing occurs between individuals, the study deeply sequenced the blood TCR repertoires of a handful of healthy adults. Per donor, three plates each were used for CD4 naive and CD4 memory, two for CD8 naive, and one for CD8 memory. Each donor's leukapheresis produced roughly between roughly 0.85 and 10 billion PBMCs. Different laboratories and diverse techniques were used to prepare libraries and sequence TCR repertoires, to increase sequencing depth and limit assay-specific biases.

What the research found in general, with its limitations: Rarefaction of sorted-subset datasets indicated incomplete sequencing despite the large sequencing depth. Sampling was restricted to blood, and TCR repertoires in tissues likely differ from the TCR repertoires found in blood. Naive subsets generally had larger estimated clonotype richness than memory subsets did. Because the study included only a small number of donors, the genetic and exposure-history diversity represented was limited. Pairwise subsampling led to the expectation that sequencing depth would affect the degree of clonotype sharing among donors. Sharing across a handful of donors was observed for roughly 5.4% of naive CD4, less than 4% of naive CD8, roughly 2.3% of memory CD4, and less than 0.45% of memory CD8 clonotypes. Higher generation probabilities were observed for clonotypes shared by all four sorted-subset donors than for non-shared clonotypes.

The donors were healthy, HIV-negative adults with no recently reported acute infections or vaccinations. All donors were Caucasian adults living in Nashville, Tennessee, USA. CD4+ T cells were enriched by magnetic negative selection; naive cells were then positively selected on CD45RA, and the negative fraction formed the memory subset. Blood was obtained by leukapheresis, after which PBMCs were separated by Ficoll-Histopaque density gradient centrifugation and cryopreserved in liquid nitrogen vapor phase. Purity and quantity of every magnetically sorted T cell population were checked by analytical flow cytometry. Genomic DNA was isolated from every sorted fraction and measured by UV absorbance on a Nanodrop 2000c. Worth noting for this clone: The antigen it recognizes is unknown. The input lacks base qualities; no much larger clone sits a single base away.

The CDR3 runs 14 residues from the cysteine to the phenylalanine. Only the CDR3 region is kept as DNA, spanning 42 bases read in frame from base 1. V gives up 4 bases and J gives up 2 bases, and the segment between their germline ends measures 11 bases. The germline V gene (reference sequence) sets CDR1 to SGHNT and CDR2 to YYREEE. TCR CDR3 regions were amplified from genomic DNA by multiplex PCR using the deep immunoSEQ assay. Extracted genomic DNA from each cell subset was spread evenly across all wells of several immunoSEQ 96-well plates, with each plate serving as a replicate. For sorted subsets, around 200 ng genomic DNA, equal to tens of thousands of T cell genomes, was loaded into each replicate PCR. The purified libraries were quantified using a Qubit 3.0 fluorometer, sized with a Bioanalyzer 2100, and then quantified again using the KAPA Library Quantification kit. Every immunoSEQ 96-well plate was sequenced on a separate single-read 150-cycle Illumina NextSeq 550 flow cell. The study's processing was this. Because the immunoSEQ output held only junctional sequences and lacked quality scores, the filtering could not match the filtering applied to full-length reads. Sequences were annotated with PyIR, a Python wrapper for IgBLAST v1.9, using IMGT germline references to assign V/J genes and CDR3. Reads were removed for weak V/J assignments (E-value above 1e-6), missing CDR3, stop codons, out-of-frame junctions, or ambiguous translated residues. V3J clonotypes were defined as sequences sharing an identical inferred V gene, J gene, and CDR3 amino acid sequence. Percentage overlap between repertoires was calculated by dividing the number of shared unique clonotypes by the size of the smaller repertoire. Richness of each repertoire was evaluated using RTK rarefaction, the Chao1 estimator, and Recon v2.1 estimates of unobserved clonotypes. For all TCRbeta clonotypes obtained by the gDNA method from a handful of donors, generation probabilities were computed with OLGA. The table was pulled from immuneACCESS by TCRdb, which kept in-frame rearrangements only. Such tables lose some clones; where checked, under half of the loss comes from unresolved V genes, and the rest has no known cause. V, J and clone size derive from that table, while D and trimming were established from the DNA sequence. This sample is represented by over 1.4 million clones; over 95% of them were singletons. Of the sample, approximately 1.1% is held by the ten largest clones.

This clonotype was sampled from a man aged 25-45 years in good health. The chain is made from TRBV5-4 and TRBJ2-3, and TRBD1 may be the D gene, going by 6 matching bases. The sequenced material came from naive CD4+ T cells sorted from blood. Interpreted using the paper, the cell subset or site label stands for: CD45RA+ positively selected. The DNA is TGTGCCAGCAGCGTACAGGGCCCCACAGATACGCAGTATTTT. Translated, it gives CASSVQGPTDTQYF.